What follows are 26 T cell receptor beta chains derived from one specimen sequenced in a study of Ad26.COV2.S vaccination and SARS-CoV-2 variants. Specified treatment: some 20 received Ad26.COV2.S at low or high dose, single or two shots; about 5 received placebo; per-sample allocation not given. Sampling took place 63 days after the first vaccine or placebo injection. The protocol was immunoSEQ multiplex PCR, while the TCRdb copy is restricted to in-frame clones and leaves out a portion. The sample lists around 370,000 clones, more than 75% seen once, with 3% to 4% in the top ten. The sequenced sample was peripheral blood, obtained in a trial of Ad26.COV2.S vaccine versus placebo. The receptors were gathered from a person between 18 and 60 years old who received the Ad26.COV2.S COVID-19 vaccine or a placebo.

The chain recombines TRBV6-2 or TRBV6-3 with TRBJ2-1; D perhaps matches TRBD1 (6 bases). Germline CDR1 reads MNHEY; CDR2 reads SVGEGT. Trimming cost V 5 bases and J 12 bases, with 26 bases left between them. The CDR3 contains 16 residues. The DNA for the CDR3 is TGTGCCAGCAGTCCCAGGTGGGGACACACGTTATCCTTGCAGTTCTTC. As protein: CASSPRWGHTLSLQFF.

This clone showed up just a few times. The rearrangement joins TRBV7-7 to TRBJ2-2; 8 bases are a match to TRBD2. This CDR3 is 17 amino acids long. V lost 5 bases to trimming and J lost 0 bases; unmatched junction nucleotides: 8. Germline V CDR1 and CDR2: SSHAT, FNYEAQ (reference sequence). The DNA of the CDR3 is TGTGCCAGCAGCCCAAGCGGGAGTTTGTCGAACACCGGGGAGCTGTTTTTT. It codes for CASSPSGSLSNTGELFF.

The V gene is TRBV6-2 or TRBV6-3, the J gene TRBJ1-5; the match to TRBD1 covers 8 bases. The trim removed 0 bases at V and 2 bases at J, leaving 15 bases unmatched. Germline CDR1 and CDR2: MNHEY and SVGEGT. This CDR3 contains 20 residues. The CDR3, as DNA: TGTGCCAGCAGTTACTCGTGGCCTTCCGCTCAGGGGGCCGGCAATCAGCCCCAGCATTTT. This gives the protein CASSYSWPSAQGAGNQPQHF.

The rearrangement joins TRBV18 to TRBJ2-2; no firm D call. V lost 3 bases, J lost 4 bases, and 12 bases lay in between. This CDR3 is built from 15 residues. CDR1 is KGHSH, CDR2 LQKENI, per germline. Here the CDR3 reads CASSPQLSGTGELFF. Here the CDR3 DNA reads TGTGCCAGCTCACCTCAACTGTCGGGCACCGGGGAGCTGTTTTTT.

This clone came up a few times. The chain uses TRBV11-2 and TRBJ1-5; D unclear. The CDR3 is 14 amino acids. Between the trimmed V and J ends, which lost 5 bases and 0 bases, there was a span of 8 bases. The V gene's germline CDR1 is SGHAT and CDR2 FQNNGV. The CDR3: CASSPRHSNQPQHF. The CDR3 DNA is TGTGCCAGCAGCCCTAGACATAGCAATCAGCCCCAGCATTTT. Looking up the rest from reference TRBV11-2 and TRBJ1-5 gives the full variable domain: EAGVAQSPRYKIIEKRQSVAFWCNPISGHATLYWYQQILGQGPKLLIQFQNNGVVDDSQLPKDRFSAERLKGVDSTLKIQPAKLEDSAVYLCASSPRHSNQPQHFGDGTRLSIL.

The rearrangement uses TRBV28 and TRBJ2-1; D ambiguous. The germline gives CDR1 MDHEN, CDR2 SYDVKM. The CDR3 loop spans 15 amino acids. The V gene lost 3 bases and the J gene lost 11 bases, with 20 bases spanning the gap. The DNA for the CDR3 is TGTGCCAGCAGTTTGATCGAAACCTCCGACCGTCAGCAGTTCTTC. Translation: CASSLIETSDRQQFF.

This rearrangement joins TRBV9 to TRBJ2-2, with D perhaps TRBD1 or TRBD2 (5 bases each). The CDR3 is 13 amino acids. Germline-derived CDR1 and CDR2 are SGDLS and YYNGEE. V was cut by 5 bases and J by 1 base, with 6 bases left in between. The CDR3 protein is CASRGENTGELFF. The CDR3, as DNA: TGTGCCAGCAGGGGGGAGAACACCGGGGAGCTGTTTTTT.

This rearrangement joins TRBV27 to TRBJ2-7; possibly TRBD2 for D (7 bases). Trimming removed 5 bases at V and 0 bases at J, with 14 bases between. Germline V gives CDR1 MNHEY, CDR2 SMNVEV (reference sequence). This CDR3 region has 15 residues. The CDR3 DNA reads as TGTGCCAGCAGTCCCCGCGGGGGCATCTCCTACGAGCAGTACTTC. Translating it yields CASSPRGGISYEQYF.

DNA for the CDR3: TGCGCCAGCAGCCTGGACAGGGAGACCTATAATTCACCCCTCCACTTT. Protein: CASSLDRETYNSPLHF. The chain is built from TRBV4-3 and TRBJ1-6, with 8 bases matching TRBD1. With V trimmed by 4 bases and J by 2 bases, 4 bases remained unmatched. This CDR3 has 16 residues. The germline V gene has CDR1 LGHNA and CDR2 YSLEER.

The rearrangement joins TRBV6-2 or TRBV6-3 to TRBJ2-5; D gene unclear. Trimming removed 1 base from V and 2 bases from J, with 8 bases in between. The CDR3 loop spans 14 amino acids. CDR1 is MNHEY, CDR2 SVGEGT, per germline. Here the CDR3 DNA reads TGTGCCAGCAGTTACTGGGCAGAACAAGAGACCCAGTACTTC. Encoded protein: CASSYWAEQETQYF.

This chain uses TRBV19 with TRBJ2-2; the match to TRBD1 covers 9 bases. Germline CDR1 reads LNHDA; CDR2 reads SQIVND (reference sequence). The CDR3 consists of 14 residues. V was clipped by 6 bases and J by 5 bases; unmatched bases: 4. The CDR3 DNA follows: TGTGCCAGTAGACTGGACAGGGGAACCGGGGAGCTGTTTTTT. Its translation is CASRLDRGTGELFF.

The CDR3 nucleotides are TGTGCCAGCAGCCCAAGGACAGTCGCCTACGAGCAGTACTTC. Its protein is CASSPRTVAYEQYF. This chain uses TRBV7-9 with TRBJ2-7; D might be TRBD1 (6 bases). This CDR3 is built from 14 residues. Deletions cut 5 bases from V and 2 bases from J, with 13 bases between. Looked up from germline, CDR1 is SEHNR and CDR2 is FQNEAQ (reference sequence).

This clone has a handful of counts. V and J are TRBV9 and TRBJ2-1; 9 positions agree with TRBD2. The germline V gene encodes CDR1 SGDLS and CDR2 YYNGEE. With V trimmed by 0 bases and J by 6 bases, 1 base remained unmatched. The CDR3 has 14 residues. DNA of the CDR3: TGTGCCAGCAGCGTAGAGACTAGCGGCAATGAGCAGTTCTTC. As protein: CASSVETSGNEQFF. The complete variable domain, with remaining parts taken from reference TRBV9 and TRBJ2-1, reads DSGVTQTPKHLITATGQRVTLRCSPRSGDLSVYWYQQSLDQGLQFLIQYYNGEERAKGNILERFSAQQFPDLHSELNLSSLELGDSALYFCASSVETSGNEQFFGPGTRLTVL.

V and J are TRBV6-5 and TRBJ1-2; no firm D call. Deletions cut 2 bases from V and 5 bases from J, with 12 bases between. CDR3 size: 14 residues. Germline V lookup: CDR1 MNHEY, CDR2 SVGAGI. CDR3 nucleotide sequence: TGTGCCAGCAGTTACGGTTGGGAGGAGTATGGCTACACCTTC. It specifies CASSYGWEEYGYTF.

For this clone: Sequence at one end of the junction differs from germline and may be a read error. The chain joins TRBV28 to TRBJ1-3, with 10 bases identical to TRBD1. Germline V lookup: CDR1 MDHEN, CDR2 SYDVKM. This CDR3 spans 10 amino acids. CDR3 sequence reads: CASLGTGVDF. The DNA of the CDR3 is TGTGCCAGCCTGGGGACAGGGGTTGATTTT.

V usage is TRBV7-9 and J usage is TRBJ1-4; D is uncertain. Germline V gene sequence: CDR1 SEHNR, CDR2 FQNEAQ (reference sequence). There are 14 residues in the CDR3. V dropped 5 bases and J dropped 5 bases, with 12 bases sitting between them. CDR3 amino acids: CASSASRTNEKLFF. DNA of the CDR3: TGTGCCAGCAGCGCGTCGCGCACGAATGAAAAACTGTTTTTT. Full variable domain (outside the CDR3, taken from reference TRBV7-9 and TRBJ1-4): DTGVSQNPRHKITKRGQNVTFRCDPISEHNRLYWYRQTLGQGPEFLTYFQNEAQLEKSRLLSDRFSAERPKGSFSTLEIQRTEQGDSAMYLCASSASRTNEKLFFGSGTQLSVL.

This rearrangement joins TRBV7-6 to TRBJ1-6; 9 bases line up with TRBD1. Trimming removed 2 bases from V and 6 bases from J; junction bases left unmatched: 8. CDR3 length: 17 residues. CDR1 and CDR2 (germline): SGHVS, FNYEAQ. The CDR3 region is CASSLTLQGAGNSPLHF. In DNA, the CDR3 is TGTGCCAGCAGCTTAACTCTACAGGGGGCAGGTAATTCACCCCTCCACTTT.

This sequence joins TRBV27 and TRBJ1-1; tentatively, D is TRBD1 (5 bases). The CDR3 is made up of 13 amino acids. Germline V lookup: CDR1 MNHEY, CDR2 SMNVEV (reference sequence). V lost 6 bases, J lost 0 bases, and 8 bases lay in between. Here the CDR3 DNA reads TGTGCCAGCAGGGGACGGGTGAACACTGAAGCTTTCTTT. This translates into CASRGRVNTEAFF.

For the CDR3, the DNA is TGCGCCAGCAGCCAAGATCGACAGGGAGGCAATACGCAGTATTTT. Amino acids: CASSQDRQGGNTQYF. This chain joins TRBV4-3 and TRBJ2-3; weak D call: TRBD1 (7 bases). The CDR3 contains 15 residues. Germline assignment: CDR1 LGHNA and CDR2 YSLEER. Between the trimmed V and J ends, which lost 0 bases and 7 bases, there was a span of 14 bases.

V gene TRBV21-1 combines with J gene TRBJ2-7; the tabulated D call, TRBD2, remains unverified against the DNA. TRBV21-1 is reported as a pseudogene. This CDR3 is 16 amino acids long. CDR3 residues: CASSKRSHRGSYEQYF. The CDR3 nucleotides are TGTGCCAGCAGCAAACGGAGTCACAGAGGGAGCTACGAGCAGTACTTC.

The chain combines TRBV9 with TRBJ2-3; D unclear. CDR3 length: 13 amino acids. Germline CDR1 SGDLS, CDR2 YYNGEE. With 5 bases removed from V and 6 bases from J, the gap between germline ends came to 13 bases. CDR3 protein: CASSVNPEDTQYF. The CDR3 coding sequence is TGTGCCAGCAGTGTTAACCCGGAGGATACGCAGTATTTT.

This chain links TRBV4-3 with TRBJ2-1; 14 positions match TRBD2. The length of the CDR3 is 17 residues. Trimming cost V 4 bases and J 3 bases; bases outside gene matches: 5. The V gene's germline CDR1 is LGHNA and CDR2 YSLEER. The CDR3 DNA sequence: TGCGCCAGCAGCCCCGGGACTAGCGGGAGTGTCTACAATGAGCAGTTCTTC. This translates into CASSPGTSGSVYNEQFF.

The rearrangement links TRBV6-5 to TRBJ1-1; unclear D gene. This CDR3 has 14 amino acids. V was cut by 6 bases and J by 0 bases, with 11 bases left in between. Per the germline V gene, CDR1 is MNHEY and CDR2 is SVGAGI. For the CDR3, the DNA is TGTGCCAGCAGACAGAGCCTCCTGAACACTGAAGCTTTCTTT. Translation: CASRQSLLNTEAFF.

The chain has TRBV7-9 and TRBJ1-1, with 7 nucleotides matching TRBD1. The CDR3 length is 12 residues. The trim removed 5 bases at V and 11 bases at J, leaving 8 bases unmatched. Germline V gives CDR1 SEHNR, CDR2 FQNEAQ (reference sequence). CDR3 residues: CASSPRGRGAFF. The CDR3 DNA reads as TGTGCCAGCAGCCCCCGGGGCAGGGGGGCTTTCTTT. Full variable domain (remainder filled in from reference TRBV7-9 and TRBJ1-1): DTGVSQNPRHKITKRGQNVTFRCDPISEHNRLYWYRQTLGQGPEFLTYFQNEAQLEKSRLLSDRFSAERPKGSFSTLEIQRTEQGDSAMYLCASSPRGRGAFFGQGTRLTVV.

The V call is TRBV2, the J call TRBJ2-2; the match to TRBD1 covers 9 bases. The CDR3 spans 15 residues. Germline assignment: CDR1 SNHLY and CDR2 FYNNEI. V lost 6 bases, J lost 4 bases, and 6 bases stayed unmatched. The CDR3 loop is CASSAGQGGTGELFF. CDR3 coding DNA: TGTGCCAGCAGCGCGGGACAGGGTGGCACCGGGGAGCTGTTTTTT.

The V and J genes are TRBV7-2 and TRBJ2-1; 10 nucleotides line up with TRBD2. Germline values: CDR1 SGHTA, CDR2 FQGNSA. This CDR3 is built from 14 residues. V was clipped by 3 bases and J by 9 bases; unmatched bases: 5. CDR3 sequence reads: CASSFQRGGSEQFF. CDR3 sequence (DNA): TGTGCCAGCAGCTTTCAGCGGGGGGGGAGTGAGCAGTTCTTC.